This T cell receptor beta chain came from a study of blood T cell repertoires in COVID-19. About the research overall: COVID-19 samples collected from the United States, Italy and Spain covered acute and convalescent phases. The analysed material was cDNA or gDNA that came from T cells, B-cell-depleted T cells, or PBMCs.

Some clones are missing from TCRdb's copy, which holds only in-frame ones; the method was immunoSEQ multiplex PCR. Of roughly 350,000 clones in the sample, about 87% were seen once. Germline assignment: CDR1 MNHEY and CDR2 SVGAGI. The CDR3 extends over 14 amino acids. V trimming: 6 bases; J trimming: 7 bases; junction bases outside the gene matches: 5. Enrolment of Seattle patients took place during active infection, and they were followed longitudinally. The source is a woman younger than 45 with COVID-19, enrolled during active disease. V is TRBV6-5 and J is TRBJ2-7; 14 bases agree with TRBD2. The material sequenced was peripheral blood. In DNA, the CDR3 is TGTGCCAGCAGGTCCGGACTAGCGGGAGGTGAGCAGTACTTC. Its protein is CASRSGLAGGEQYF.